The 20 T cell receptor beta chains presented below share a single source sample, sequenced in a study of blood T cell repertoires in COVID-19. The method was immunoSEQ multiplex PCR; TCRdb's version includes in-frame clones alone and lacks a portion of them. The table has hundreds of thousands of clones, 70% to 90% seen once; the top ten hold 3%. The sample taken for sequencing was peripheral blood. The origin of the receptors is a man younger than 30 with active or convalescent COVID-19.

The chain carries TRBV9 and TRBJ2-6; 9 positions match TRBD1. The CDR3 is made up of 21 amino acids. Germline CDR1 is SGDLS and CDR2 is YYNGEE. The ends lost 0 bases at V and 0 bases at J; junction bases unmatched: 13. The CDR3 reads CASSVAPGRTGEHSGANVLTF. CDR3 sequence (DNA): TGTGCCAGCAGCGTAGCCCCCGGCCGGACAGGGGAACACTCTGGGGCCAACGTCCTGACTTTC.

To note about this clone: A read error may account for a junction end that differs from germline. The DNA of the CDR3 is TGTGCCTGGAGTGAAAAACAGGGGGCGGACTCCGACGAGCAGTACTTC. Its protein product is CAWSEKQGADSDEQYF. The V gene is TRBV30, the J gene TRBJ2-7, with 9 bases fitting TRBD1. Germline values: CDR1 GTSNPN, CDR2 SVGIG (reference sequence). CDR3 length equals 16 residues.

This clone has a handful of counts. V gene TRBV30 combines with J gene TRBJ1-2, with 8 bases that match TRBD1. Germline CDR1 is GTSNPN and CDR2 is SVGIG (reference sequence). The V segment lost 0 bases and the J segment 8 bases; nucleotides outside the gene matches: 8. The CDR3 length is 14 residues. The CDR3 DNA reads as TGTGCCTGGAGTGTATCTCGGACAGGGCACGGCTACACCTTC. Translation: CAWSVSRTGHGYTF.

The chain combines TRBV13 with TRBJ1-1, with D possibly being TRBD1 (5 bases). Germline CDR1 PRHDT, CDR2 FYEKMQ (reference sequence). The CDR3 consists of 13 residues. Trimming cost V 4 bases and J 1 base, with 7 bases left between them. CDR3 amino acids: CASSSTENTEAFF. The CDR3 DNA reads TGTGCCAGCAGCTCGACAGAGAACACTGAAGCTTTCTTT. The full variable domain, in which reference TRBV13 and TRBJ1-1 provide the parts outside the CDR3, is AAGVIQSPRHLIKEKRETATLKCYPIPRHDTVYWYQQGPGQDPQFLISFYEKMQSDKGSIPDRFSAQQFSDYHSELNMSSLELGDSALYFCASSSTENTEAFFGQGTRLTVV.

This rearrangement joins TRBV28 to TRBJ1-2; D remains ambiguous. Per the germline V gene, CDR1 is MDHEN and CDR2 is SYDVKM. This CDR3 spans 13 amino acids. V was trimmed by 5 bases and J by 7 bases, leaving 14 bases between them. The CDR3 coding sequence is TGTGCCAGCAGTCCCCGAGGACTTAGTGGCTACACCTTC. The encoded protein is CASSPRGLSGYTF.

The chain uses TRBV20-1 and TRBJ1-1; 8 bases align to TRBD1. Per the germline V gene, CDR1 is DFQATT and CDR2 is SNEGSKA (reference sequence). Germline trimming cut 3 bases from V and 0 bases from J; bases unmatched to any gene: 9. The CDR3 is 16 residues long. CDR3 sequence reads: CSASSPQGAMNTEAFF. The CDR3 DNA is TGCAGTGCTAGTAGTCCTCAGGGGGCGATGAACACTGAAGCTTTCTTT.

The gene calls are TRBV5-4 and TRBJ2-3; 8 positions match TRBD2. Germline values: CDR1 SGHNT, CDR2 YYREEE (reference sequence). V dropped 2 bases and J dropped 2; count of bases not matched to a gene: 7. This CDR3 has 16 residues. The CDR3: CASSFRAGGFTDTQYF. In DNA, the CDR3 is TGTGCCAGCAGCTTCCGGGCGGGGGGATTCACAGATACGCAGTATTTT.

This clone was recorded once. The chain's CDR3 is CASSQDKLAGLNEQFF. CDR3 sequence (DNA): TGTGCCAGCAGCCAAGATAAACTAGCGGGGCTGAATGAGCAGTTCTTC. This chain uses TRBV3-1 (or the pseudogene TRBV3-2) with TRBJ2-1; 10 bases fit TRBD2. Germline lookup yields CDR1 LGHDT and CDR2 YNNKEL (reference sequence). V lost 0 bases to trimming and J lost 7 bases; unmatched junction nucleotides: 6. CDR3 length equals 16 residues.

The CDR3 DNA follows: TGTGCCAGCAGCCGACAGCTCCCAGGGGCAGATACGCAGTATTTT. Protein: CASSRQLPGADTQYF. The rearrangement uses TRBV7-3 and TRBJ2-3, with a weak D call TRBD1 (6 bases). Trimming removed 5 bases from V and 4 bases from J, with 16 bases in between. This CDR3 comprises 15 residues. CDR1 is SGHTA and CDR2 is FQGTGA in the germline V gene.

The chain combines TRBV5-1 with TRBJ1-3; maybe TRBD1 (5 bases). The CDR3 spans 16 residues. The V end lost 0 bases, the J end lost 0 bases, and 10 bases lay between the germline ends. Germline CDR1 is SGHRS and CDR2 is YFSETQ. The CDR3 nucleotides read TGCGCCAGCAGCTTGGGACAGTCCTTCTCTGGAAACACCATATATTTT. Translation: CASSLGQSFSGNTIYF.

The CDR3 reads CASSQDEWREGLWRSYNEQFF. For the CDR3, the DNA is TGTGCCAGCAGCCAAGATGAATGGCGGGAGGGCCTTTGGCGTTCTTACAATGAGCAGTTCTTC. J is TRBJ2-1 and V is TRBV14; TRBD2 aligns across 9 bases. The CDR3 sequence is 21 residues long. The germline CDR1 and CDR2 sequences are SGHDN and FVKESK. Unmatched junction bases numbered 19, after V lost 0 bases and J lost 4 bases.

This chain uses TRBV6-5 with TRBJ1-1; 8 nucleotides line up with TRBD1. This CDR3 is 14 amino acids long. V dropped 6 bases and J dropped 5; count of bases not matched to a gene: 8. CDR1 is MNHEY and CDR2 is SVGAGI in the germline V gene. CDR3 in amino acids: CASSRTGQFTEAFF. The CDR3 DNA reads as TGTGCCAGCAGCCGGACAGGGCAGTTTACTGAAGCTTTCTTT.

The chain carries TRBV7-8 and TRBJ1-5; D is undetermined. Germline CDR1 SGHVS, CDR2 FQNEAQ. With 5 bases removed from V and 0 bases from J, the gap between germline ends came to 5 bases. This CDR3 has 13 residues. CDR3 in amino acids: CASSVGSNQPQHF. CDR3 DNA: TGTGCCAGCAGCGTCGGTAGCAATCAGCCCCAGCATTTT.

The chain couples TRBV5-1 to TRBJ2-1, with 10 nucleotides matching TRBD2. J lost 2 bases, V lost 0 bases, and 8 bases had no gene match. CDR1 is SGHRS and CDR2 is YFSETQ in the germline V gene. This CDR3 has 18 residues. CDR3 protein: CASSLGTSGARTYNEQFF. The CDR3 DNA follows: TGCGCCAGCAGCTTGGGGACTAGCGGCGCTAGAACCTACAATGAGCAGTTCTTC.

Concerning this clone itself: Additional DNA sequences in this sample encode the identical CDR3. The CDR3 loop is CASSLGTGAGNTIYF. The CDR3 DNA is TGCGCCAGCAGCCTCGGGACAGGGGCTGGAAACACCATATATTTT. V gene TRBV5-1 combines with J gene TRBJ1-3; 10 bases match TRBD1. The germline gives CDR1 SGHRS, CDR2 YFSETQ. This CDR3 has 15 amino acids. The J segment lost 2 bases and the V segment lost 4 bases, leaving 3 bases of the junction unmatched.

This CDR3 is CASSAAGQEQFF. The DNA of the CDR3 is TGTGCCAGCTCGGCAGCGGGCCAAGAGCAGTTCTTC. The V and J genes are TRBV5-6 and TRBJ2-1, with TRBD2 as a possible D gene (6 bases). Germline assignment: CDR1 SGHDT and CDR2 YYEEEE. Trimming removed 7 bases from V and 10 bases from J, with 15 bases in between. The CDR3 runs to 12 residues.

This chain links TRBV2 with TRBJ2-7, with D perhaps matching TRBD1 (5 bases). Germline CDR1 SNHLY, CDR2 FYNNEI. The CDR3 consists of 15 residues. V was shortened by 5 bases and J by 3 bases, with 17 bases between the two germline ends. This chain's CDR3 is CASSSRRQGFYEQYF. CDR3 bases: TGTGCCAGCAGTTCCAGACGGCAGGGCTTCTACGAGCAGTACTTC.

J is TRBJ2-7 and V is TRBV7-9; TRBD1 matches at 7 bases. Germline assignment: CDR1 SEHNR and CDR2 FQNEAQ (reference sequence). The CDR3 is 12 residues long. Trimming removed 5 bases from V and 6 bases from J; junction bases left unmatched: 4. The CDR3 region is CASSLPGGEQYF. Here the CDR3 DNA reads TGTGCCAGCAGCCTCCCAGGGGGCGAGCAGTACTTC. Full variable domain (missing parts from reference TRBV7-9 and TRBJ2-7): DTGVSQNPRHKITKRGQNVTFRCDPISEHNRLYWYRQTLGQGPEFLTYFQNEAQLEKSRLLSDRFSAERPKGSFSTLEIQRTEQGDSAMYLCASSLPGGEQYFGPGTRLTVT.

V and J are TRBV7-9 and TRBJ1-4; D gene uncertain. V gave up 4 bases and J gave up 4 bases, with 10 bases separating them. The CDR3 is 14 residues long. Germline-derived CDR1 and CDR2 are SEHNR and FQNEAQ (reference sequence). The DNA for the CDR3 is TGTGCCAGCAGCTCCGGGGTTATTAATGAAAAACTGTTTTTT. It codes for CASSSGVINEKLFF. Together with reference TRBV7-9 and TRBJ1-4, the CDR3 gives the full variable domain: DTGVSQNPRHKITKRGQNVTFRCDPISEHNRLYWYRQTLGQGPEFLTYFQNEAQLEKSRLLSDRFSAERPKGSFSTLEIQRTEQGDSAMYLCASSSGVINEKLFFGSGTQLSVL.

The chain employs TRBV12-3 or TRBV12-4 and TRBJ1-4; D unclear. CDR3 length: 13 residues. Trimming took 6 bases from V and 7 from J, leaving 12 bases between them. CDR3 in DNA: TGTGCCAGCAGCCCTATGAGGGCTGAAAAACTGTTTTTT. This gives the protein CASSPMRAEKLFF.